These T cell receptor beta chains were read from a single sample in a study of cytomegalovirus exposure and HLA in healthy donors. Generated by immunoSEQ multiplex PCR, the TCRdb table keeps only in-frame clones and is missing some. The sample contains around 94,000 clones, 50% to 70% of which appear only once. Sequences were obtained from PBMCs. These receptors were obtained from a human donor in good health. Each CDR3 is given with its conserved first and last residue. D genes are given only for firm matches. Clone size appears in some rows only: once, few, many, or a class for an expanded clone.

V: TRBV27; size: NA; D: NA; J: TRBJ1-4; CDR3: CASSFGGAANEKLFF
V: TRBV11-3; size: NA; D: NA; J: TRBJ2-1; CDR3: CASSSSGYEQFF
V: TRBV7-9; size: NA; D: TRBD1; J: TRBJ2-1; CDR3: CASRPGQGAPGSNEQFF
V: TRBV9; size: few; D: TRBD2; J: TRBJ2-1; CDR3: CASSATSGRNEQFF
V: TRBV19; size: NA; D: TRBD1; J: TRBJ1-1; CDR3: CASSIGTGVYTEAFF
V: TRBV19; size: NA; D: TRBD1; J: TRBJ1-5; CDR3: CASARNRGNQPQHF
V: TRBV25-1; size: NA; D: NA; J: TRBJ1-2; CDR3: CASSDYTDYGYTF
V: TRBV19; size: NA; D: NA; J: TRBJ1-5; CDR3: CASTPGQNQPQHF
V: TRBV7-9; size: NA; D: TRBD2; J: TRBJ2-7; CDR3: CASSLVLRGSSYEQYF
V: TRBV25-1; size: NA; D: NA; J: TRBJ1-3; CDR3: CASSRDTLSGNTIYF
V: TRBV6-1; size: NA; D: NA; J: TRBJ2-4; CDR3: CASSEDRTRAKNIQYF
V: TRBV2; size: NA; D: TRBD1; J: TRBJ1-2; CDR3: CASRATGTGGFNGYTF
V: TRBV11-3; size: NA; D: TRBD1; J: TRBJ1-5; CDR3: CASSSGQKGSNQPQHF
V: TRBV19; size: NA; D: NA; J: TRBJ2-1; CDR3: CASSFYYNEQFF
V: TRBV11-2; size: few; D: NA; J: TRBJ2-2; CDR3: CASTKPAGRPYVGELFF
V: TRBV30; size: few; D: TRBD1; J: NA; CDR3: CAWRLTGAYEQYF
V: TRBV19; size: NA; D: NA; J: TRBJ2-6; CDR3: CASREVSGANVLTF
V: TRBV27; size: NA; D: NA; J: TRBJ1-1; CDR3: CASRQGTNTEAFF
V: TRBV4-1; size: NA; D: NA; J: TRBJ1-1; CDR3: CASSQGHLNTEAFF
V: TRBV28; size: NA; D: TRBD1; J: TRBJ2-3; CDR3: CASRPAGTGADTQYF
V: TRBV5-1; size: NA; D: TRBD1; J: TRBJ2-1; CDR3: CASSLAQGAYNEQFF
V: TRBV4-2; size: NA; D: TRBD2; J: NA; CDR3: CASSQFSGVSYEQYF
V: TRBV30; size: once; D: NA; J: TRBJ1-1; CDR3: CAWGRFMNTEAFF
V: TRBV11-3; size: NA; D: TRBD1; J: TRBJ1-2; CDR3: CASSGTGGDGYTF
V: TRBV10-3; size: few; D: TRBD1; J: TRBJ1-1; CDR3: CAISEPGQGNTEAFF
V: TRBV7-8; size: NA; D: TRBD2; J: TRBJ2-3; CDR3: CASSFRRIAGVEDTQYF
V: TRBV9; size: NA; D: TRBD2; J: TRBJ2-7; CDR3: CASSAHIAGDEQYF
V: TRBV29-1; size: few; D: TRBD1; J: TRBJ1-1; CDR3: CSGGQVVTEAFF
V: TRBV4-1; size: few; D: NA; J: TRBJ2-7; CDR3: CASSQARDSGEQYF
V: TRBV27; size: NA; D: NA; J: TRBJ1-1; CDR3: CASSLSGGANTEAFF
V: TRBV5-1; size: NA; D: TRBD2; J: TRBJ2-3; CDR3: CASSLSPGLVGTDTQYF
V: TRBV28; size: NA; D: NA; J: TRBJ1-3; CDR3: CASSLSDTSGNTIYF
V: TRBV7-9; size: NA; D: NA; J: TRBJ1-1; CDR3: CASSTSEVGTEAFF
V: TRBV10-2; size: NA; D: TRBD1; J: TRBJ2-2; CDR3: CASSEGTGSGELFF
V: TRBV10-2; size: NA; D: TRBD1; J: TRBJ1-5; CDR3: CASSEGDRGYNQPQHF
V: TRBV28; size: few; D: NA; J: TRBJ1-2; CDR3: CASSFAGLGYTF
V: TRBV6-1; size: NA; D: NA; J: TRBJ2-7; CDR3: CASNTGGSGHYEQYF
V: TRBV16; size: few; D: TRBD1; J: TRBJ2-7; CDR3: CASSPGQGAYEQYF
V: TRBV19; size: NA; D: NA; J: TRBJ2-1; CDR3: CASSRGELARSNEQFF
V: TRBV6-5; size: NA; D: NA; J: NA; CDR3: CASSYSISGVEQYF
V: TRBV27; size: NA; D: TRBD1; J: TRBJ1-1; CDR3: CASSSIGQGADTEAFF
V: TRBV2; size: few; D: TRBD2; J: TRBJ2-7; CDR3: CASSEQGVAGYEQYF
V: TRBV12-2; size: NA; D: NA; J: TRBJ2-5; CDR3: CASRLDGDRVGCETQYF
V: TRBV15; size: NA; D: TRBD2; J: TRBJ2-7; CDR3: CAARLAGDGDEQYF
V: TRBV27; size: NA; D: NA; J: TRBJ2-7; CDR3: CASSLGGRSSYEQYF
V: TRBV7-9; size: few; D: TRBD2; J: TRBJ2-7; CDR3: CASSLVASGAYEQYF
V: TRBV7-3; size: few; D: NA; J: TRBJ2-1; CDR3: CASSFTGLTEQFF
V: TRBV4-1; size: NA; D: TRBD2; J: TRBJ2-3; CDR3: CASSQDNGRPEPDTQYF
V: TRBV11-3; size: few; D: NA; J: TRBJ1-5; CDR3: CASSFVWSGWGYSNQPQHF
V: TRBV7-9; size: NA; D: TRBD1; J: TRBJ1-2; CDR3: CASSRSGTGGEDTF
V: TRBV7-6; size: few; D: TRBD2; J: TRBJ2-7; CDR3: CASSDLGLAGDNEQYF
V: TRBV30; size: NA; D: NA; J: TRBJ1-1; CDR3: CAWWGDTEAFF
V: TRBV9; size: NA; D: NA; J: TRBJ2-3; CDR3: CASSVALGPDTQYF
V: TRBV27; size: NA; D: NA; J: TRBJ1-1; CDR3: CASSLSAVRHTEAFF
V: TRBV6-1; size: NA; D: NA; J: TRBJ2-3; CDR3: CASSVGGTDTQYF
V: TRBV5-1; size: once; D: NA; J: TRBJ1-4; CDR3: CASSLAHEPGEKLFF
V: TRBV6-1; size: NA; D: NA; J: TRBJ2-7; CDR3: CASSDSAAYYEQYF
V: TRBV30; size: NA; D: NA; J: TRBJ1-4; CDR3: CAWRELNEKLFF
V: TRBV4-1; size: NA; D: TRBD2; J: TRBJ2-5; CDR3: CASSPSGIETQYF
V: TRBV19; size: NA; D: NA; J: TRBJ2-2; CDR3: CASSGDTRGSGELFF